Below, one T cell receptor beta chain is given with its context. Method: immunoSEQ multiplex PCR; TCRdb's copy keeps in-frame clones and lacks some. This table holds some 70,000 clones, more than 80% found once. The entry originates in a study of T cell changes during pregnancy in multiple sclerosis. Trimming took 5 bases from V and 0 from J, leaving 25 bases between them. The CDR3 length is 19 residues. CDR1 is PRHDT, CDR2 FYEKMQ, per germline (reference sequence). The sample consisted of peripheral blood, taken in the second trimester of pregnancy. The receptor comes from a female donor in good health, enrolled as a control in a pregnancy study. J is TRBJ1-2 and V is TRBV13; the D gene is possibly TRBD1 (6 bases). The CDR3 sequence: CASSQLLDRPSFSNYGYTF. Written as DNA, the CDR3 is TGTGCCAGCAGCCAACTCCTTGACAGGCCATCCTTTTCTAACTATGGCTACACCTTC.